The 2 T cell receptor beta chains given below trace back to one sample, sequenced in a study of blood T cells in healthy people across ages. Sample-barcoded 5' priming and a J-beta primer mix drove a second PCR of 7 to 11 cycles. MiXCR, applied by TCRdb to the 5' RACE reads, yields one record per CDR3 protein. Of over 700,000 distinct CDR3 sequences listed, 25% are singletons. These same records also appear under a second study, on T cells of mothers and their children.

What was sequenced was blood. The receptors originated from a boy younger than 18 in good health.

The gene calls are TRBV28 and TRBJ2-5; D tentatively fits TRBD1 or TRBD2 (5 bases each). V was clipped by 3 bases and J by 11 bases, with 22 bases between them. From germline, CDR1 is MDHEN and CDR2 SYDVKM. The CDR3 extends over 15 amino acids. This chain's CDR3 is CASSLGRVGSEEQYF. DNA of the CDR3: TGTGCCAGCAGTTTGGGCAGGGTGGGGAGCGAGGAGCAGTACTTC.

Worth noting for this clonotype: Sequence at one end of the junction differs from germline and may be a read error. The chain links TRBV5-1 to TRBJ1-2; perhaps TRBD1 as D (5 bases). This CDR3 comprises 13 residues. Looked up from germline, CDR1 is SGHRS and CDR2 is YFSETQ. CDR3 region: CAGSRTRGYGYTF. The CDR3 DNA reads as TGCGCCGGCAGCAGAACAAGGGGCTATGGCTACACCTTC.